The 19 T cell receptor beta chains below all came from one sample that was sequenced in a study of blood T cell repertoires in COVID-19. Only in-frame clones appear in the TCRdb table, and some are missing; sequencing was by immunoSEQ multiplex PCR. The sample has fewer than 400,000 clones, 85% to 90% seen once. The sample consisted of peripheral blood. The receptors originated from a woman under 40 with COVID-19, enrolled during active disease.

The chain couples TRBV15 to TRBJ1-2; D perhaps matches TRBD1 (6 bases). Trimming took off 3 bases at V and 4 bases at J, with 18 bases between the two ends. The CDR3 consists of 16 residues. Germline V gene data show CDR1 as LNHNV and CDR2 as YYDKDF (reference sequence). The CDR3 reads CATSRGGPQGLYGYTF. In DNA form, the CDR3 reads TGTGCCACCAGCAGGGGGGGGCCGCAGGGACTCTATGGCTACACCTTC.

Only a few counts were recorded for this clone. The rearrangement uses TRBV3-1 (or the pseudogene TRBV3-2) and TRBJ1-1; D remains unclear. Germline V gene sequence: CDR1 LGHDT, CDR2 YNNKEL (reference sequence). The CDR3 runs 14 residues. The V end lost 4 bases, the J end lost 3 bases, and 12 bases lay between the germline ends. CDR3 amino acids: CASSREGGYTEAFF. The CDR3 nucleotides read TGTGCCAGCAGCCGAGAGGGAGGGTACACTGAAGCTTTCTTT.

The V call is TRBV5-1, the J call TRBJ1-2; 8 positions match TRBD1. The CDR3 runs to 15 residues. The germline V gene encodes CDR1 SGHRS and CDR2 YFSETQ. Germline trimming cut 4 bases from V and 3 bases from J; bases unmatched to any gene: 8. DNA of the CDR3: TGCGCCAGCAGCGATATCCCGGGACAGGACTATGGCTACACCTTC. It translates to CASSDIPGQDYGYTF.

V is TRBV6-6 and J is TRBJ2-1, with D possibly TRBD2 on 5 matching bases. Per germline, CDR1 MNHNY and CDR2 SVGAGI (reference sequence). V shed 4 bases and J shed 7 bases, with 5 bases lying between them. There are 11 residues in the CDR3. In nucleotides, the CDR3 is TGTGCCAGCAGTTGGAGGAATGAGCAGTTCTTC. This gives the protein CASSWRNEQFF.

The genes are TRBV5-1 and TRBJ1-2; D is undetermined. The germline gives CDR1 SGHRS, CDR2 YFSETQ. CDR3 length: 13 amino acids. V lost 0 bases and J lost 6, with 9 bases in between. DNA of the CDR3: TGCGCCAGCAGCTTGGGGCACCGTCATGGCTACACCTTC. This encodes CASSLGHRHGYTF.

This clone was seen only once. The chain links TRBV6-5 to TRBJ1-5; tentatively, D is TRBD1 (5 bases). The CDR3 spans 15 residues. V was trimmed by 2 bases and J by 4 bases, leaving 12 bases between them. The germline CDR1 and CDR2 sequences are MNHEY and SVGAGI. The CDR3 nucleotides read TGTGCCAGCAGTTACGGCGGCGGGGGAAATCAGCCCCAGCATTTT. Protein sequence: CASSYGGGGNQPQHF.

Worth noting for this clone: Other nucleotide sequences in the sample specify the same CDR3. The genes are TRBV9 and TRBJ2-1, with 7 bases that match TRBD1. Germline V gives CDR1 SGDLS, CDR2 YYNGEE. The CDR3 totals 15 residues. Losses at the gene ends were 0 bases for V and 4 bases for J; bases not matched to a gene: 4. The CDR3 is CASSVGGGAYNEQFF. The CDR3 bases are TGTGCCAGCAGCGTAGGAGGGGGCGCTTACAATGAGCAGTTCTTC.

V gene TRBV10-3 combines with J gene TRBJ1-1, with no clear D. CDR1 and CDR2 (germline): ENHRY, SYGVKD. This CDR3 spans 13 amino acids. V gave up 2 bases and J gave up 10 bases, with 14 bases separating them. The CDR3 region has the DNA TGTGCCATCAGTGAGATCGGGGTGGTGGGAGCTTTCTTT. It specifies CAISEIGVVGAFF.

To note about this clone: Other DNA sequences in the same sample also yield this CDR3. V is TRBV19 and J is TRBJ1-6; D is uncertain. Germline V gene data show CDR1 as LNHDA and CDR2 as SQIVND (reference sequence). The CDR3 is 13 residues long. The V gene lost 1 base and the J gene lost 8 bases, with 6 bases spanning the gap. The chain's CDR3 is CASSIVRDSPLHF. Here the CDR3 DNA reads TGTGCCAGTAGTATAGTCCGCGATTCACCCCTCCACTTT.

The chain recombines TRBV5-1 with TRBJ1-1; 8 bases map to TRBD1. The CDR3 is made up of 17 amino acids. Germline-derived CDR1 and CDR2 are SGHRS and YFSETQ. Trimming removed 3 bases from V and 1 base from J; junction bases left unmatched: 11. The chain's CDR3 is CASSSGVRQGRNTEAFF. The CDR3 nucleotides read TGCGCCAGCAGCTCCGGGGTAAGACAGGGGCGGAACACTGAAGCTTTCTTT.

This clone was detected a few times. The DNA for the CDR3 is TGTGCCAGCAGTTTATCGACAGGGCTACCCTACGAGCAGTACTTC. Translation gives CASSLSTGLPYEQYF. The rearrangement links TRBV27 to TRBJ2-7; 7 bases are shared with TRBD1. CDR1 is MNHEY, CDR2 SMNVEV, per germline (reference sequence). The length of the CDR3 is 15 residues. J gave up 2 bases and V 0 bases, and 4 bases lay outside the gene matches.

The chain links TRBV11-3 to TRBJ2-1; weak D call: TRBD1 (5 bases). Germline CDR1 reads SGHNT; CDR2 reads YENEEA. Between the trimmed V and J ends, which lost 7 bases and 6 bases, there was a span of 10 bases. The CDR3 consists of 12 residues. CDR3: CASTERGNEQFF. For the CDR3, the DNA is TGTGCCAGCACCGAAAGGGGCAATGAGCAGTTCTTC.

The chain couples TRBV21-1 to TRBJ1-4; TRBD1 reflects the table's D call only, with no check against the DNA. TRBV21-1 is noted as a pseudogene. The CDR3 loop spans 17 amino acids. This chain's CDR3 is CASSKALSGGAGEKLFF. In nucleotides, the CDR3 is TGTGCCAGCAGCAAAGCGCTTTCAGGGGGCGCAGGTGAAAAACTGTTTTTT.

This chain links TRBV10-1 with TRBJ1-1, with D maybe TRBD1 (6 bases). Germline lookup yields CDR1 WNHNN and CDR2 SYGVQD (reference sequence). V lost 6 bases and J 1 base, leaving 12 bases between the germline ends. The CDR3 totals 14 residues. The CDR3 coding sequence is TGCGCCAGCAGGAAAACAGGGTGGAACACTGAAGCTTTCTTT. Protein product: CASRKTGWNTEAFF.

The count of this clone is one. The chain has TRBV10-3 and TRBJ1-1; TRBD1 is a possible D gene (5 bases). The CDR3 totals 14 residues. Trimming took off 3 bases at V and 7 bases at J, with 15 bases between the two ends. Per germline, CDR1 ENHRY and CDR2 SYGVKD. The CDR3 DNA follows: TGTGCCATCAGTGACGAACACCGGGGGGATGAAGCTTTCTTT. It yields the protein CAISDEHRGDEAFF.

The genes are TRBV30 and TRBJ1-2, with 8 positions matching TRBD1. This CDR3 spans 13 amino acids. V shed 8 bases and J 4 bases; nucleotides not matched to a gene: 9. Germline lookup yields CDR1 GTSNPN and CDR2 SVGIG (reference sequence). The CDR3 protein is CARRWTGSYGYTF. The CDR3 coding sequence is TGTGCCCGCCGCTGGACAGGGTCCTATGGCTACACCTTC.

The chain has TRBV7-2 and TRBJ1-6, with 7 bases aligning to TRBD1. Germline CDR1 is SGHTA and CDR2 is FQGNSA. Germline trimming cut 6 bases from V and 9 bases from J; bases unmatched to any gene: 8. The CDR3 is 14 residues long. The CDR3 region is CASSSTGESSPLHF. CDR3 coding DNA: TGTGCCAGCAGTTCCACAGGGGAGTCTTCACCCCTCCACTTT.

This clone was detected once. Here the CDR3 DNA reads TGCGCCAGCAGCTTGGCCAGGGTGGCTGAAAAACTGTTTTTT. Its translation: CASSLARVAEKLFF. The genes are TRBV5-1 and TRBJ1-4; perhaps TRBD1 as D (5 bases). The CDR3 covers 14 residues. Germline CDR1 reads SGHRS; CDR2 reads YFSETQ. The ends were cut back, 0 bases at V and 7 bases at J, with 10 bases in the middle. Full variable domain (rest looked up from reference TRBV5-1 and TRBJ1-4): KAGVTQTPRYLIKTRGQQVTLSCSPISGHRSVSWYQQTPGQGLQFLFEYFSETQRNKGNFPGRFSGRQFSNSRSEMNVSTLELGDSALYLCASSLARVAEKLFFGSGTQLSVL.

This CDR3 reads CASSLSNGGRGSYNSPLHF. Here the CDR3 DNA reads TGTGCCAGCAGCTTATCAAACGGGGGACGGGGATCGTATAATTCACCCCTCCACTTT. The chain employs TRBV7-9 and TRBJ1-6, with D possibly matching TRBD1 (5 bases). Trimming took 2 bases from V and 4 from J, leaving 21 bases between them. The CDR3 covers 19 residues. Germline assignment: CDR1 SEHNR and CDR2 FQNEAQ (reference sequence).